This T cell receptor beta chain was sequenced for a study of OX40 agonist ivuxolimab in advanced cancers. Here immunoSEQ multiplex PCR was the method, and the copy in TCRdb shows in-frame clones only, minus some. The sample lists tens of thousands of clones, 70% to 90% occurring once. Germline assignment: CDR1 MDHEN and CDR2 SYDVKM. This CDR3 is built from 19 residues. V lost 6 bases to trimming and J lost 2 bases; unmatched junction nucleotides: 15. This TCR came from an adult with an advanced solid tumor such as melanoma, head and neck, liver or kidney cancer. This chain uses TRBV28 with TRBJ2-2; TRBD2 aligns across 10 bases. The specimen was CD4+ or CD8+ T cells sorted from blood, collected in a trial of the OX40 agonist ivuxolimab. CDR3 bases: TGTGCCAGCAGACCTTCCCCCTCCGGGACTAGCGTCAACACCGGGGAGCTGTTTTTT. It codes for CASRPSPSGTSVNTGELFF.